The subject of this entry is one T cell receptor (beta chain). The target of this receptor is not known. No much larger clone exists at a distance of one base, and base qualities are not known. The sample originates from a study of T cell responses to AZD1222 COVID-19 vaccine (dated by TCRdb to 2020 to 2022). Background on the whole study: A total of 240 or so trial participants underwent TCR sequencing, of whom 207 had received two doses of AZD1222 and some 25 had received two doses of the MenACWY control vaccine. Trial participants were enrolled into age subgroups of 18-55, 56-69 and 70-plus years, which contained about 150, 28 and 57 TCR-sequenced participants, respectively. Summary of the overall study and its limitations: Only a handful of AZD1222 recipients were SARS-CoV-2 seropositive at baseline, limiting conclusions about previously exposed vaccinees. In the small 56-69-year group, the increase in depth fell short of significance, most likely because of low power. Because no samples from the day 14 peak response were available, repertoires could be characterized only after the peak T cell response. Vaccine-associated CD4 TCRs spanned the whole spike protein, with dominant responses in regions 160-218 and 743-854. Most participants were white British and females outnumbered males, and the authors suggested that clonal diversity may have been underestimated. Spike-specific TCR breadth and depth rose significantly after two AZD1222 doses compared with day 0 and with MenACWY recipients. Reportedly, close to half of the unique spike-specific TCRs recognized epitopes lying outside the regions that are mutated in the B.1.351 and B.1.1.7 variants.

The time point label corresponds to: about 28 days (+/-7) after the second vaccine dose. AZD1222 recipients with second doses at about 4 weeks or about 12 weeks were pooled, because spike-specific TCR depth and breadth did not differ between schedules. Samples from vaccinated people were obtained from the UK trials COV001 and COV002, which included a single-blind randomized controlled phase 2/3 trial of AZD1222 (ChAdOx1 nCoV-19) in healthy adults. Trial participant PBMC samples were collected at day 0 and day 28 after the second dose for TCRbeta chain sequencing. The CDR3 regions of human TCRbeta chains were analyzed by immunosequencing. In the original analysis: TCRs in the repertoires were compared against a reference library of SARS-CoV-2-specific TCRs that had been generated with the MIRA antigen-specificity platform. Breadth meant the fraction of unique TCRs that were SARS-CoV-2-associated, whereas depth meant the fraction of total T cells that were SARS-CoV-2-associated. Using the MIRA data, each spike-specific TCR was assigned both to the spike region to which the TCR was reactive and to a CD4 or CD8 class. Log10-transformed breadth and depth values were compared by one-way ANOVA with Sidak's multiple comparisons tests. This immuneACCESS table, as held by TCRdb, lists in-frame sequences with V and J called but not all clones. Of the missing ones, under half trace to an unresolved V gene in checked studies; the others have no known cause. The V and J calls and clone size come from that table; D and trimming were worked out from the DNA. In this sample the table shows around 200,000 clones, 90% to 95% of which occur a single time. The biggest ten clones account for 1.6% of the sample.

This TCR came from an adult who received the AZD1222 COVID-19 vaccine. The sequencing used peripheral blood, collected 28 days after the second AZD1222 dose.

The encoded CDR3 is CASSLSIGTWEELFF. The DNA is TGTGCCAGCAGTTTATCGATAGGGACCTGGGAGGAGCTGTTTTTT. The chain employs TRBV27 and TRBJ2-2; the D gene is perhaps TRBD1 or TRBD2, as each covers 5 bases. Deletion took 0 bases off V and 10 bases off J, with a span of 15 bases between the germline ends. CDR1 and CDR2 were assigned from the germline V gene (reference sequence) as MNHEY and SMNVEV. The CDR3, cysteine through phenylalanine, is 15 amino acids long. Only the CDR3 region is kept as DNA, spanning 45 bases read in frame from base 1.